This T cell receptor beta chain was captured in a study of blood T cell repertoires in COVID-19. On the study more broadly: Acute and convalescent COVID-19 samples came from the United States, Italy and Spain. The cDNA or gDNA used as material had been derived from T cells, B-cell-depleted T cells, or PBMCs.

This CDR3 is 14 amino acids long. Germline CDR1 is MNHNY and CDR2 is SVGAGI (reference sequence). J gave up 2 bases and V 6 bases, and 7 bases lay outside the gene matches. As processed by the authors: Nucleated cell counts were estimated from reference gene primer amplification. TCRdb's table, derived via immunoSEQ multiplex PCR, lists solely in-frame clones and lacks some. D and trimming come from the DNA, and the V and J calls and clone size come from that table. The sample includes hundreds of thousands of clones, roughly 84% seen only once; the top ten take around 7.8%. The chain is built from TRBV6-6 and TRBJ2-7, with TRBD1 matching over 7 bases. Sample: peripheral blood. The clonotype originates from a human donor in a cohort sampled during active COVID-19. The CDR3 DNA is TGTGCCAGCAGCAAGGGACAGACGACCTACGAGCAGTACTTC. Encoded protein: CASSKGQTTYEQYF.